Included here is one T cell receptor (beta chain) sequence, with context. The antigen remains undetermined. The V end lost 7 bases, the J end lost 6 bases, and 19 bases lay between the germline ends. CDR1 and CDR2 from the germline V gene are LNHDA and SQIVND (reference sequence). The CDR3 totals 14 residues. Sequencing was performed with immunoSEQ multiplex PCR; in TCRdb, only in-frame clones are kept and a portion is missing. The data hold fewer than 120,000 clones, with roughly 85% observed a single time. The data derive from a study of T cell responses to AZD1222 COVID-19 vaccine. Study in general: Investigators merged groups given second doses at roughly 4 or roughly 12 weeks.

General study results and limits: With two AZD1222 doses given, Spike-specific TCR breadth and depth both rose. Donor demographics were predominantly white British with a female majority; clonal diversity may be underestimated. Spike-wide vaccine-associated CD4 TCRs dominated at 160-218 and 743-854.

This TCR was recovered from an adult in good health. Sequencing was performed on peripheral blood, taken on day 0 of AZD1222 vaccination. This chain joins TRBV19 and TRBJ2-7; D is tentatively TRBD1 or TRBD2 (6 bases each). The CDR3 protein is CASTTGGGLGEQYF. The CDR3 DNA sequence: TGTGCCAGTACCACTGGAGGGGGGCTAGGCGAGCAGTACTTC.